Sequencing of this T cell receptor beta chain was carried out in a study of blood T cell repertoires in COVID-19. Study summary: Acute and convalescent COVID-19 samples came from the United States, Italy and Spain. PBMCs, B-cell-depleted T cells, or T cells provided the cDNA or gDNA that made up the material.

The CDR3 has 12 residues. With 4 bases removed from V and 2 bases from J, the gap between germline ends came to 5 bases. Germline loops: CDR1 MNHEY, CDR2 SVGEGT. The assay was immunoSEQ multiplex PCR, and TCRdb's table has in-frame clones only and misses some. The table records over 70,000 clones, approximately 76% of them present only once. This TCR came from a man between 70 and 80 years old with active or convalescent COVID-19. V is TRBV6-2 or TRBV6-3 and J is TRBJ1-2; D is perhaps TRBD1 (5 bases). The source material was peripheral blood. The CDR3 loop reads CASSWTNYGYTF. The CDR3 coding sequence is TGTGCCAGCAGTTGGACAAACTATGGCTACACCTTC.